This section outlines one T cell receptor (beta chain) sequence together with its context. Its antigen is unknown. Base qualities are not at hand, and no much larger clone is one base apart. Samples with the label H were taken from distinct, geographically separated regions of the hepatocellular carcinoma nodule. All patients had early-stage hepatocellular carcinoma and received no therapy before surgical resection. Sampled areas lacked macroscopic evidence of necrosis or hemorrhage. Multiple regions from two patients underwent TCR sequencing (ImmunoSeq). Frozen resection tissue samples were collected at a distance of at least 1 cm from each other. Genomic DNA was isolated from bulk tissue with the DNeasy blood and tissue kit. This entry is derived from a study of intratumoral heterogeneity in liver cancer. General notes on the study: In the full approximately 15-patient cohort, the median age was about 63 years and the majority of patients were male. To investigate intratumor heterogeneity, the study integrated RNA-seq, DNA sequencing, TCR-seq and SNP array data drawn from multiple regions of hepatocellular carcinoma specimens. The full cohort included more than 65 multiregional samples from around 14 HCC patients, consisting of roughly 49 tumoral regions and approximately 20 adjacent nontumoral regions. Overall study results and their limits: Limitations acknowledged by the authors included a relatively low number of patients and under-sampled representation of tumor-infiltrating lymphocytes. Within each sequenced patient, no significant difference in overall T cell clonality was found between tumor regions. In every sequenced patient, tumor region b showed significantly fewer unique T-cell clonal expansions than tumor region a. TCR sequencing reportedly confirmed RNA-seq-based estimates of regional differences in tumor-infiltrating lymphocyte burden.

Deletion took 0 bases off V and 6 bases off J, with a span of 9 bases between the germline ends. Per the germline V gene, SGHRS is the CDR1 and YFSETQ is the CDR2. Spanning cysteine to phenylalanine, the CDR3 consists of 14 amino acids. Kept here is only the CDR3 DNA, which spans 42 bases and is read in frame from base 1. Using the immunoSEQ assay, the TCR beta chain CDR3 regions were sequenced from genomic DNA. Rearranged VDJ segments were amplified with primers annealing to V and J segments. On the study's bioinformatics: The ImmunoSeq Analyzer software was used to compute clonality and richness metrics. Clones with differential abundance between regions were identified with Fisher's exact test combined with a beta-binomial method for additional stringency. This is the immuneACCESS table as TCRdb keeps it, with only in-frame sequences that have V and J called. A part of the clones is gone; compared with another copy, unresolved V genes explain less than half, and the rest is unexplained. From that table come the V and J calls and clone size; the DNA was used to work out D and trimming. Within this sample are a few thousand clones, with about 47% of them counted one time only. The ten biggest clones cover 26% of the sample.

The input for sequencing was tumor tissue, taken before any cancer treatment. The origin of this receptor is a man between 65 and 85 years old with hepatocellular carcinoma. The V and J segments used are TRBV5-1 and TRBJ1-4; the D gene lacks a confident call. The CDR3 corresponds to CASSLEAYDEKLFF. The bases read TGCGCCAGCAGCTTGGAGGCCTACGATGAAAAACTGTTTTTT.